Each of the 31 T cell receptor beta chains below was sequenced from the same sample in a study of cytomegalovirus exposure and HLA in healthy donors. Primers included in the PCR were 60 Vbeta and 13 Jbeta primers. Generated by immunoSEQ multiplex PCR, the TCRdb table keeps only in-frame clones and is missing some. Seen here are roughly 130,000 clones, roughly two thirds observed once, and the top ten hold over 1%. The specimen was PBMCs. These receptors came from a woman between 40 and 55 years old in good health and CMV-seronegative.

This clone was detected only once. CDR3 residues: CASSLVPSGATDTQYF. The CDR3 nucleotides are TGTGCCAGCAGCTTAGTCCCTAGCGGGGCCACAGATACGCAGTATTTT. This rearrangement joins TRBV7-8 to TRBJ2-3; TRBD2 matches at 9 bases. CDR3 size: 16 residues. With 1 base clipped from V and 2 bases from J, the junction kept 4 bases outside the gene matches. Germline CDR1 and CDR2: SGHVS and FQNEAQ. Full variable domain (remainder filled in from reference TRBV7-8 and TRBJ2-3): GAGVSQSPRYKVAKRGQDVALRCDPISGHVSLFWYQQALGQGPEFLTYFQNEAQLDKSGLPSDRFFAERPEGSVSTLKIQRTQQEDSAVYLCASSLVPSGATDTQYFGPGTRLTVL.

The chain recombines TRBV7-6 with TRBJ1-1; 9 bases match TRBD1. Unmatched junction bases numbered 4, after V lost 4 bases and J lost 4 bases. The CDR3 is made up of 14 amino acids. CDR1 is SGHVS and CDR2 is FNYEAQ in the germline V gene. The CDR3 DNA reads TGTGCCAGCAGCTCAGGACAGGGGAGCACTGAAGCTTTCTTT. This translates into CASSSGQGSTEAFF.

This clone was found a few times. The CDR3 loop is CSVGYQGSEAFF. CDR3 nucleotides: TGCAGCGTTGGATATCAGGGTTCTGAAGCTTTCTTT. The V call is TRBV29-1, the J call TRBJ1-1; D may be TRBD1 (5 bases). The CDR3 consists of 12 residues. Germline values: CDR1 SQVTM, CDR2 ANQGSEA. Trimming pared 4 bases from V and 6 bases from J, leaving 12 bases between.

The J gene is TRBJ1-1, the V gene TRBV28, with TRBD1 as a possible D gene (5 bases). V was cut by 4 bases and J by 9 bases, with 18 bases left in between. This CDR3 comprises 14 residues. The germline gives CDR1 MDHEN, CDR2 SYDVKM. For the CDR3, the DNA is TGTGCCAGCAGTTGGGAGCGGGGACGGTCTCAAGCTTTCTTT. This encodes CASSWERGRSQAFF.

This clone appeared a few times. The chain links TRBV6-5 to TRBJ2-1; D is possibly TRBD1 (5 bases). CDR3 length: 16 residues. V was clipped by 0 bases and J by 7 bases, with 16 bases between them. Germline assignment: CDR1 MNHEY and CDR2 SVGAGI. For the CDR3, the DNA is TGTGCCAGCAGTTACTCTCGGCAGGGTCGAAAAAATGAGCAGTTCTTC. This encodes CASSYSRQGRKNEQFF.

V usage is TRBV6-1 and J usage is TRBJ2-3; D is unresolved. The CDR3 loop spans 12 amino acids. V shed 6 bases and J shed 7 bases, with 11 bases lying between them. Germline CDR1 MNHNS, CDR2 SASEGT. The CDR3 DNA sequence: TGTGCCAGCAGCTTACAGAAAAATACGCAGTATTTT. Protein product: CASSLQKNTQYF.

This clone was found a few times. V gene TRBV29-1 combines with J gene TRBJ1-2; 7 positions agree with TRBD1. V dropped 7 bases and J dropped 4; count of bases not matched to a gene: 6. Germline V gene lookup returns CDR1 SQVTM and CDR2 ANQGSEA. This CDR3 is built from 12 residues. CDR3 coding DNA: TGCAGCGGACAGGGTGAGGGCTATGGCTACACCTTC. Translated, it gives CSGQGEGYGYTF.

As to this clone: One end of the junction fails to match germline, which may point to a read error. The chain combines TRBV2 with TRBJ2-5; TRBD2 aligns across 7 bases. CDR3 length: 15 amino acids. The V gene's germline CDR1 is SNHLY and CDR2 FYNNEI. The CDR3 protein is CASIEELALKETQYF. DNA for the CDR3: TGTGCCAGCATTGAAGAACTAGCGTTAAAAGAGACCCAGTACTTC. The variable domain in full, completed from reference TRBV2 and TRBJ2-5, reads EPEVTQTPSHQVTQMGQEVILRCVPISNHLYFYWYRQILGQKVEFLVSFYNNEISEKSEIFDDQFSVERPDGSNFTLKIRSTKLEDSAMYFCASIEELALKETQYFGPGTRLLVL.

The rearrangement uses TRBV7-2 and TRBJ1-2, with TRBD1 as a possible D gene (5 bases). The CDR3 loop spans 16 amino acids. V lost 1 base, J lost 6 bases, and 18 bases lay in between. Germline V gives CDR1 SGHTA, CDR2 FQGNSA. CDR3 sequence (DNA): TGTGCCAGCAGCTTAGTGGTCGCCAGGGAGGAGGATGGCTACACCTTC. This sequence encodes CASSLVVAREEDGYTF. The whole variable domain, filled in from reference TRBV7-2 and TRBJ1-2, reads GAGVSQSPSNKVTEKGKDVELRCDPISGHTALYWYRQSLGQGLEFLIYFQGNSAPDKSGLPSDRFSAERTGGSVSTLTIQRTQQEDSAVYLCASSLVVAREEDGYTFGSGTRLTVV.

The rearrangement joins TRBV4-1 to TRBJ1-5; 9 bases agree with TRBD1. With 1 base clipped from V and 6 bases from J, the junction kept 7 bases outside the gene matches. This CDR3 contains 16 residues. Germline V CDR1 and CDR2: MGHRA, YSYEKL. CDR3 DNA: TGCGCCAGCAGCCAAGTAGGGACAGGGCTGGGTCAGCCCCAGCATTTT. This encodes CASSQVGTGLGQPQHF.

This clone was found a few times. The chain links TRBV2 to TRBJ1-1, with TRBD1 as a possible D gene (5 bases). CDR1 SNHLY and CDR2 FYNNEI come from the germline V gene. The germline V and J ends were trimmed by 4 bases and 1 base, with 10 bases remaining between them. The CDR3 is made up of 14 amino acids. The chain's CDR3 is CASSARQGNTEAFF. The CDR3 DNA reads as TGTGCCAGCAGTGCCAGGCAGGGGAACACTGAAGCTTTCTTT. Looking up the rest from reference TRBV2 and TRBJ1-1 gives the full variable domain: EPEVTQTPSHQVTQMGQEVILRCVPISNHLYFYWYRQILGQKVEFLVSFYNNEISEKSEIFDDQFSVERPDGSNFTLKIRSTKLEDSAMYFCASSARQGNTEAFFGQGTRLTVV.

This chain links TRBV10-3 with TRBJ2-3; D possibly corresponds to TRBD1 (7 bases). V lost 3 bases and J 2 bases, leaving 15 bases between the germline ends. The CDR3 loop spans 16 amino acids. Germline CDR1 ENHRY, CDR2 SYGVKD. DNA for the CDR3: TGTGCCATCAGTGAATTTCAGGGGGGAATCACAGATACGCAGTATTTT. Protein: CAISEFQGGITDTQYF.

V usage is TRBV6-6 and J usage is TRBJ1-5; D is possibly TRBD1 (6 bases). This CDR3 has 15 amino acids. Trimming removed 2 bases at V and 5 bases at J, with 13 bases between. Germline CDR1 MNHNY, CDR2 SVGAGI (reference sequence). This CDR3 reads CASSYLDRKDQPQHF. Written as DNA, the CDR3 is TGTGCCAGCAGTTACCTGGACAGAAAAGATCAGCCCCAGCATTTT.

The rearrangement links TRBV29-1 to TRBJ2-3; a possible D gene is TRBD1 (5 bases). The V end lost 4 bases, the J end lost 0 bases, and 8 bases lay between the germline ends. CDR1 and CDR2 from the germline V gene are SQVTM and ANQGSEA. There are 13 residues in the CDR3. The chain's CDR3 is CSVADISTDTQYF. DNA for the CDR3: TGCAGCGTTGCGGACATAAGCACAGATACGCAGTATTTT.

This chain joins TRBV7-6 and TRBJ1-6; 10 bases agree with TRBD1. The CDR3 totals 16 residues. V lost 6 bases, J lost 7 bases, and 9 bases stayed unmatched. Germline loops: CDR1 SGHVS, CDR2 FNYEAQ. The CDR3, as DNA: TGTGCCAGCAGTCCGCGGGACAGGGGTTTGAATTCACCCCTCCACTTT. It codes for CASSPRDRGLNSPLHF.

This clone has only one observation. The chain uses TRBV7-9 and TRBJ1-2; 9 positions match TRBD1. Trimming removed 0 bases from V and 4 bases from J; junction bases left unmatched: 3. The CDR3 is 15 residues long. The germline V gene has CDR1 SEHNR and CDR2 FQNEAQ (reference sequence). The CDR3 reads CASSLAGQGSYGYTF. Here the CDR3 DNA reads TGTGCCAGCAGCTTAGCTGGACAGGGGAGCTATGGCTACACCTTC.

There are a few counts of this clone. This chain connects TRBV7-2 to TRBJ2-7; 12 bases fit TRBD2. Losses at the gene ends were 8 bases for V and 4 bases for J; bases not matched to a gene: 3. Germline CDR1 is SGHTA and CDR2 is FQGNSA. This CDR3 contains 13 residues. The CDR3 protein is CASAGTSGYEQYF. Written as DNA, the CDR3 is TGTGCCAGCGCTGGGACTAGCGGGTACGAGCAGTACTTC.

The chain uses TRBV28 and TRBJ1-1; 10 bases agree with TRBD1. This CDR3 has 14 residues. V dropped 5 bases and J dropped 9; count of bases not matched to a gene: 9. The germline V gene encodes CDR1 MDHEN and CDR2 SYDVKM. CDR3 sequence (DNA): TGTGCCAGCAGTCAAGAGACAGGGGGCGGGAAAGCTTTCTTT. It encodes CASSQETGGGKAFF.

This rearrangement joins TRBV7-2 to TRBJ1-4; D remains unclear. The CDR3 has 14 amino acids. Germline loops: CDR1 SGHTA, CDR2 FQGNSA. Between the trimmed V and J ends, which lost 5 bases and 8 bases, there was a span of 15 bases. The CDR3 DNA reads TGTGCCAGCAGCGTACGAGCCACTGAAGAAAAACTGTTTTTT. Amino acid sequence: CASSVRATEEKLFF.

The chain combines TRBV18 with TRBJ2-3, with 9 nucleotides matching TRBD2. Germline assignment: CDR1 KGHSH and CDR2 LQKENI. Trimming cost V 1 base and J 5 bases; bases outside gene matches: 4. The CDR3 contains 15 residues. The CDR3 loop is CASSPRRGGQDTQYF. DNA for the CDR3: TGTGCCAGCTCACCACGGCGGGGGGGCCAAGATACGCAGTATTTT.

The V and J genes are TRBV11-3 and TRBJ2-2; D may be TRBD1 (5 bases). The V end was cut by 9 bases, the J end by 3 bases, with 14 bases between. The CDR3 sequence is 14 residues long. Germline V gene data show CDR1 as SGHNT and CDR2 as YENEEA. This CDR3 reads CASQQGAHTGELFF. For the CDR3, the DNA is TGTGCCAGTCAGCAGGGCGCCCACACCGGGGAGCTGTTTTTT.

The chain has TRBV10-3 and TRBJ1-5; D gene unclear. CDR1 is ENHRY and CDR2 is SYGVKD in the germline V gene. Trimming took off 0 bases at V and 0 bases at J, with 3 bases between the two ends. CDR3 length: 14 residues. This CDR3 reads CAISESHSNQPQHF. The CDR3 DNA sequence: TGTGCCATCAGTGAGTCACATAGCAATCAGCCCCAGCATTTT.

Only a few counts were recorded for this clone. The chain is built from TRBV7-9 and TRBJ1-1; D remains ambiguous. Germline CDR1 and CDR2: SEHNR and FQNEAQ (reference sequence). V was clipped by 1 base and J by 6 bases, with 9 bases between them. The length of the CDR3 is 13 residues. CDR3 sequence: CASSLDRLAEAFF. The CDR3 nucleotides read TGTGCCAGCAGCTTAGATCGGTTGGCTGAAGCTTTCTTT. Looking up the rest from reference TRBV7-9 and TRBJ1-1 gives the full variable domain: DTGVSQNPRHKITKRGQNVTFRCDPISEHNRLYWYRQTLGQGPEFLTYFQNEAQLEKSRLLSDRFSAERPKGSFSTLEIQRTEQGDSAMYLCASSLDRLAEAFFGQGTRLTVV.

V usage is TRBV20-1 and J usage is TRBJ1-2, with TRBD1 as a possible D gene (6 bases). The germline CDR1 and CDR2 sequences are DFQATT and SNEGSKA (reference sequence). Deletions cut 6 bases from V and 14 bases from J, with 19 bases between. This CDR3 region has 11 residues. CDR3 sequence reads: CSAKRSGVWTF. The CDR3 DNA reads as TGCAGTGCCAAAAGATCAGGGGTATGGACCTTC.

V is TRBV29-1 and J is TRBJ2-7, with TRBD1 identical over 10 bases. Per the germline V gene, CDR1 is SQVTM and CDR2 is ANQGSEA. Trimming at V came to 3 bases and at J to 3 bases, leaving 8 bases not matched to a gene. CDR3 length: 15 amino acids. CDR3 DNA sequence: TGCAGCGTTGACCTCCCCCGGGACAGGGGCTACGAGCAGTACTTC. As protein: CSVDLPRDRGYEQYF.

The rearrangement joins TRBV6-5 to TRBJ2-1; 11 bases map to TRBD2. The CDR3 has 15 amino acids. V trimming: 5 bases; J trimming: 3 bases; junction bases outside the gene matches: 3. The germline V gene encodes CDR1 MNHEY and CDR2 SVGAGI. The CDR3 sequence: CASSGTSGVYNEQFF. The CDR3 DNA reads as TGTGCCAGCAGTGGGACTAGCGGAGTCTACAATGAGCAGTTCTTC.

The chain combines TRBV7-9 with TRBJ1-1, with D perhaps matching TRBD1 (6 bases). Per the germline V gene, CDR1 is SEHNR and CDR2 is FQNEAQ (reference sequence). Between the trimmed V and J ends, which lost 7 bases and 3 bases, there was a span of 18 bases. CDR3 length: 15 amino acids. This CDR3 is CASNKQGRLDTEAFF. The CDR3 DNA is TGTGCCAGCAACAAACAGGGCCGCTTGGACACTGAAGCTTTCTTT.

The rearrangement uses TRBV7-3 and TRBJ2-5; 11 nucleotides line up with TRBD1. V shed 4 bases, J shed 5 bases, and the junction held 3 bases outside the gene matches. The CDR3 contains 14 residues. Germline lookup yields CDR1 SGHTA and CDR2 FQGTGA. The DNA for the CDR3 is TGTGCCAGCAGCTGGACAGGGGGCCGTGAGACCCAGTACTTC. Residues: CASSWTGGRETQYF. The full variable domain, completed using reference TRBV7-3 and TRBJ2-5, is GAGVSQTPSNKVTEKGKYVELRCDPISGHTALYWYRQSLGQGPEFLIYFQGTGAADDSGLPNDRFFAVRPEGSVSTLKIQRTERGDSAVYLCASSWTGGRETQYFGPGTRLLVL.

This rearrangement joins TRBV7-2 to TRBJ1-4; D may be TRBD1 (6 bases). Between the trimmed V and J ends, which lost 5 bases and 7 bases, there was a span of 20 bases. Germline CDR1 and CDR2: SGHTA and FQGNSA. CDR3 size: 16 residues. For the CDR3, the DNA is TGTGCCAGCAGCGCAGGCCCCTACAGGGTCTCTGAAAAACTGTTTTTT. It codes for CASSAGPYRVSEKLFF.

The chain links TRBV14 to TRBJ2-1, with TRBD2 matching over 11 bases. The CDR3 is 18 residues long. Per the germline V gene, CDR1 is SGHDN and CDR2 is FVKESK. The V and J ends lost 3 bases and 0 bases, in that order; junction bases with no gene match: 7. CDR3 DNA sequence: TGTGCCAGCAGCCAGGGAATAGCGGGGGGGAGCTCCTACAATGAGCAGTTCTTC. It yields the protein CASSQGIAGGSSYNEQFF.

The rearrangement joins TRBV2 to TRBJ1-2; D call uncertain. V lost 3 bases, J lost 0 bases, and 8 bases lay in between. Germline CDR1 and CDR2: SNHLY and FYNNEI. The CDR3 is 14 amino acids. The CDR3 bases are TGTGCCAGCAGTGAGATCGGGACTAACTATGGCTACACCTTC. As protein: CASSEIGTNYGYTF.